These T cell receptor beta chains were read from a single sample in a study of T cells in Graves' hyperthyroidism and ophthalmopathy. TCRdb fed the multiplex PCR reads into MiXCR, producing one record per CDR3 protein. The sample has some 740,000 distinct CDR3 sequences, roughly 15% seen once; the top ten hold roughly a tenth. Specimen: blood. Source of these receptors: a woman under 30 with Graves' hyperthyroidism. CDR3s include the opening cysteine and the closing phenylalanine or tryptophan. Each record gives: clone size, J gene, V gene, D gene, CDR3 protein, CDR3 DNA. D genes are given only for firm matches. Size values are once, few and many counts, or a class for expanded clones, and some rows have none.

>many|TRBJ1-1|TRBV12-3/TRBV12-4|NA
CASSLEKGTGSSAFF
TGTGCCAGCAGTTTAGAGAAGGGAACCGGGTCGTCGGCTTTCTTT
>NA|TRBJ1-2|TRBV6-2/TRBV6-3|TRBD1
CASNLGQVSNYGYTF
TGTGCCAGCAACCTTGGACAGGTCTCTAACTATGGCTACACCTTC
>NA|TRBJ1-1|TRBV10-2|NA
CASTQAVDTEAFF
TGCGCCAGCACCCAGGCGGTGGACACTGAAGCTTTCTTT
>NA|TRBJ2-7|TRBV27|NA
CASSLSLAEIAYEQYF
TGTGCCAGCAGTTTATCGTTGGCAGAGATAGCCTACGAGCAGTACTTC
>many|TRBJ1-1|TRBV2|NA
CASRAHIQEGRGAFF
TGTGCCAGCAGAGCGCATATCCAGGAGGGGCGGGGTGCTTTCTTT
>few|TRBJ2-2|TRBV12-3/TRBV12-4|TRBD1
CASRGPGGVAGELFF
TGTGCCAGCAGAGGCCCAGGGGGTGTAGCCGGGGAGCTGTTTTTT
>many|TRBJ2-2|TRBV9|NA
CASSAGTTNTGELFF
TGTGCCAGCAGCGCCGGGACCACGAACACCGGGGAGCTGTTTTTT
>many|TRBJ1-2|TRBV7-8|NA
CASSSRAPNYGYTF
TGTGCCAGCAGCTCACGGGCCCCTAACTATGGCTACACCTTC
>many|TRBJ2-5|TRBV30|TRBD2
CAWSLGRTSGIQETQYF
TGTGCCTGGAGCCTTGGGAGGACTAGCGGGATTCAAGAGACCCAGTACTTC
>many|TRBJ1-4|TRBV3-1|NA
CASSQVFPDGLSNEKLFF
TGTGCCAGCAGCCAGGTGTTTCCGGACGGCCTGTCGAATGAAAAACTGTTTTTT
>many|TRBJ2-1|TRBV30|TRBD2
CAWSEGLAGDNEQFF
TGTGCCTGGAGTGAGGGACTAGCGGGGGACAATGAGCAGTTCTTC
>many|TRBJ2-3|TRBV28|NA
CATHVRSTDTQYF
TGTGCCACCCACGTAAGAAGCACAGATACGCAGTATTTT
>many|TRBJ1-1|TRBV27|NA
CASRRGDLNTEAFF
TGTGCCAGCAGGAGGGGGGACCTAAACACTGAAGCTTTCTTT
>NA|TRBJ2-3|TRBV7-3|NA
CASSETYLLLGPSTDTQYF
TGTGCCAGCAGCGAAACATACCTTCTACTCGGGCCCAGCACAGATACGCAGTATTTT
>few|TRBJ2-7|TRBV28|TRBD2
CASSLWGLADEQYF
TGTGCCAGCAGTTTGTGGGGACTAGCGGACGAGCAGTACTTC
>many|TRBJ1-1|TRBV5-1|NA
CASSLFGLDTEAFF
TGCGCCAGCAGCCTTTTTGGGTTGGACACTGAAGCTTTCTTT
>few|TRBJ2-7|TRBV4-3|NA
CASSQEMGTPYEQYF
TGCGCCAGCAGCCAAGAAATGGGGACGCCCTACGAGCAGTACTTC
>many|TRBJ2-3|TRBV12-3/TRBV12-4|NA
CASSGGQSDTQYF
TGTGCCAGCAGCGGAGGACAGTCAGATACGCAGTATTTT
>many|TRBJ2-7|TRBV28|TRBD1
CASSLLGDTDRGDEQYF
TGTGCCAGCAGTTTATTGGGCGACACGGACAGGGGGGACGAGCAGTACTTC
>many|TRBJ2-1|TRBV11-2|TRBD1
CASSPGQWYNEQFF
TGTGCCAGCAGCCCGGGACAGTGGTACAATGAGCAGTTCTTC
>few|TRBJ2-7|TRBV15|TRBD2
CATSRDLPTSEYEQYF
TGTGCCACCAGCAGAGATCTTCCGACTAGCGAATACGAGCAGTACTTC
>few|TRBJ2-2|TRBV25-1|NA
CASRESLNTGELFF
TGTGCCAGCCGGGAGTCTCTGAACACCGGGGAGCTGTTTTTT
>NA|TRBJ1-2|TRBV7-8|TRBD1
CASSHDRGNGYTF
TGTGCCAGCAGCCACGACAGGGGTAACGGCTACACCTTC
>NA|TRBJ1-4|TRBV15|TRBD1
CATSRQGGTNEKLFF
TGTGCCACCAGCAGACAGGGGGGCACTAATGAAAAACTGTTTTTT
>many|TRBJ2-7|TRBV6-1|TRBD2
CASSQLAGPYEQYF
TGTGCCAGCAGTCAACTAGCGGGACCCTACGAGCAGTACTTC